This TCR beta chain came from a study of early T cells in non-severe SARS-CoV-2 infection. Study details: Sequenced bulk RNA came from whole blood that was unsorted, and chains were unpaired. Study findings and constraints: VDJdb matching favored anti-spike CD8 responses, missing private and CD4 specificities.

Germline V gene sequence: CDR1 KGHDR, CDR2 SFDVKD. The V end lost 3 bases, the J end lost 6 bases, and 7 bases lay between the germline ends. The CDR3 length is 12 residues. This clonotype showed up just a few times. Its target is unknown. Attachment of unique molecular identifiers was made to individual cDNA molecules. TCRdb re-called the 5' RACE reads with MiXCR, one entry per CDR3 protein. The profile covers some 87,000 distinct CDR3 sequences, with about 12% appearing a single time and approximately 2.4% taken by the ten largest. V is TRBV24-1 and J is TRBJ2-5, with D unclear. The TCR sequence derives from an adult who was a healthcare worker with PCR-confirmed SARS-CoV-2 infection or an uninfected control (not recorded which). Sequenced input: whole blood. The CDR3 loop reads CATSDTRQTQYF. In DNA form, the CDR3 reads TGTGCCACCAGTGATACCCGCCAGACCCAGTACTTC.